This TCR beta chain derives from a study of blood T cell repertoires in COVID-19. Whole-study context: Samples representing acute and convalescent COVID-19 were sourced from the United States, Italy and Spain. T cells, B-cell-depleted T cells, or PBMCs provided the cDNA or gDNA that served as material.

Here immunoSEQ multiplex PCR was the method, and the copy in TCRdb shows in-frame clones only, minus some. Counted here are about 240,000 clones, roughly 79% occurring once; the ten biggest clones make up roughly 7.4%. CDR1 and CDR2 from the germline V gene are MNHEY and SVGAGI. Trimming removed 7 bases at V and 8 bases at J, with 14 bases between. This CDR3 region has 12 residues. Patients at the Seattle site were enrolled during active infection and followed longitudinally. The sample taken for sequencing was peripheral blood. This TCR derives from a woman aged 80 or over with COVID-19, enrolled during active disease. The chain uses TRBV6-5 and TRBJ1-2; weak D call: TRBD1 (6 bases). The CDR3 nucleotides are TGTGCCAGCAAAACAGGGCAGGGAGGCTACACCTTC. It codes for CASKTGQGGYTF.